One sample yielded the 9 T cell receptor beta chains listed below, sequenced in a study of T cell responses to AZD1222 COVID-19 vaccine. Measured with immunoSEQ multiplex PCR; TCRdb has only the in-frame clones, and not every one. The sample contains approximately 140,000 clones, 92% of which appear only once. Source: peripheral blood, taken 28 days after the second AZD1222 dose. All receptors come from an adult who received the AZD1222 COVID-19 vaccine.

The chain recombines TRBV11-2 with TRBJ2-7; TRBD2 agrees at 12 bases. CDR1 and CDR2 (germline): SGHAT, FQNNGV. The J segment lost 2 bases and the V segment lost 5 bases, leaving 7 bases of the junction unmatched. This CDR3 region has 16 residues. The CDR3 sequence: CASSPGLAGPTYEQYF. The CDR3 nucleotides are TGTGCCAGCAGCCCAGGACTAGCGGGGCCCACCTACGAGCAGTACTTC. The full variable domain, in which reference TRBV11-2 and TRBJ2-7 provide the parts outside the CDR3, is EAGVAQSPRYKIIEKRQSVAFWCNPISGHATLYWYQQILGQGPKLLIQFQNNGVVDDSQLPKDRFSAERLKGVDSTLKIQPAKLEDSAVYLCASSPGLAGPTYEQYFGPGTRLTVT.

This chain connects TRBV2 to TRBJ1-1; D gene unclear. CDR1 SNHLY and CDR2 FYNNEI come from the germline V gene. V dropped 0 bases and J dropped 5 bases, with 7 bases sitting between them. The CDR3 has 13 residues. The CDR3 DNA reads TGTGCCAGCAGTGAAGCGCAAGTGACTGAAGCTTTCTTT. Residues: CASSEAQVTEAFF.

V is TRBV3-1 (or the pseudogene TRBV3-2) and J is TRBJ1-3; D not certain. V was clipped by 1 base and J by 6 bases, with 7 bases between them. Germline loops: CDR1 LGHDT, CDR2 YNNKEL (reference sequence). The CDR3 has 13 residues. The CDR3, as DNA: TGTGCCAGCAGCCAAGGGCCGGAAAACACCATATATTTT. It codes for CASSQGPENTIYF.

This chain connects TRBV7-8 to TRBJ2-2, with D possibly being TRBD1 (5 bases). This CDR3 contains 14 residues. The V gene's germline CDR1 is SGHVS and CDR2 FQNEAQ. The ends were cut back, 4 bases at V and 1 base at J, with 7 bases in the middle. CDR3 sequence (DNA): TGTGCCAGCAGCTCGACAGAGAACACCGGGGAGCTGTTTTTT. Residues: CASSSTENTGELFF.

The gene calls are TRBV19 and TRBJ2-7; TRBD1 matches at 9 bases. After removal of 6 bases from V and 4 bases from J, the junction contained 10 bases not matched to a gene. Germline V lookup: CDR1 LNHDA, CDR2 SQIVND (reference sequence). CDR3 length: 15 residues. CDR3 sequence (DNA): TGTGCCAGTAGGGCCCGGGACAGGGTATCTTACGAGCAGTACTTC. Protein product: CASRARDRVSYEQYF. Supplemented by reference TRBV19 and TRBJ2-7, the full variable domain reads DGGITQSPKYLFRKEGQNVTLSCEQNLNHDAMYWYRQDPGQGLRLIYYSQIVNDFQKGDIAEGYSVSREKKESFPLTVTSAQKNPTAFYLCASRARDRVSYEQYFGPGTRLTVT.

This rearrangement joins TRBV9 to TRBJ1-3; D gene uncertain. The V gene lost 3 bases and the J gene lost 0 bases, with 13 bases spanning the gap. The CDR3 runs to 16 residues. Germline loops: CDR1 SGDLS, CDR2 YYNGEE. For the CDR3, the DNA is TGTGCCAGCAGCGCCTCCGGACGGTCCTCTGGAAACACCATATATTTT. It specifies CASSASGRSSGNTIYF.

The V call is TRBV6-2 or TRBV6-3, the J call TRBJ2-7; 9 nucleotides agree with TRBD1. Per the germline V gene, CDR1 is MNHEY and CDR2 is SVGEGT. V was pared by 2 bases and J by 5 bases, with 13 bases of the junction left unmatched. The CDR3 is 17 residues long. CDR3 loop: CASSYLSRDRDGNEQYF. The CDR3 DNA is TGTGCCAGCAGTTACCTTAGCCGGGACAGGGACGGCAACGAGCAGTACTTC.

The chain recombines TRBV5-1 with TRBJ2-3; D might be TRBD1 (5 bases). The CDR3 spans 14 residues. Trimming left V 2 bases short and J 1 base short, with 8 bases between. CDR1 SGHRS and CDR2 YFSETQ come from the germline V gene. CDR3 loop: CASSLQTGTDTQYF. The CDR3 nucleotides read TGCGCCAGCAGCTTACAGACAGGCACAGATACGCAGTATTTT.

This clone was recorded a few times. The gene calls are TRBV27 and TRBJ2-5; D gene ambiguous. The CDR3 length is 13 residues. Germline V gives CDR1 MNHEY, CDR2 SMNVEV (reference sequence). Trimming removed 3 bases at V and 2 bases at J, with 7 bases between. The CDR3 DNA is TGTGCCAGCAGTTTGTACCAGCAAGAGACCCAGTACTTC. This gives the protein CASSLYQQETQYF.